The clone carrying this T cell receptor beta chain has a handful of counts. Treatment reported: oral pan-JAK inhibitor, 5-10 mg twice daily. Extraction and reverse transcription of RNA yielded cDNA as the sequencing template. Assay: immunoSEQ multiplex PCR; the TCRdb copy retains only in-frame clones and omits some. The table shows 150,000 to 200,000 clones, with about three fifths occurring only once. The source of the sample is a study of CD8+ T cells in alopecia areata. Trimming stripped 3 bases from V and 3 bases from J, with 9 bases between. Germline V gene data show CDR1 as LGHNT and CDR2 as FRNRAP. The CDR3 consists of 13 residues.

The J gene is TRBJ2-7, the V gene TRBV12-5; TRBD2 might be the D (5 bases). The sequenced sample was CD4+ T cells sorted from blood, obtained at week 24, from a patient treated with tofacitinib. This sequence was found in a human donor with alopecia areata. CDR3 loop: CASGFVGDYEQYF. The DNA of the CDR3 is TGTGCTAGTGGTTTCGTCGGGGACTACGAGCAGTACTTC.